This T cell receptor (beta chain) was observed in a study of cytomegalovirus exposure and HLA in healthy donors. Study-wide results and caveats: Cytomegalovirus-associated status was assigned to some 180 TCR beta chains.

Germline loops: CDR1 SGHRS, CDR2 YFSETQ. Trimming stripped 0 bases from V and 2 bases from J, with 6 bases between. CDR3 length equals 14 residues. The donors were part of the validation cohort, which consisted of under 150 subjects and was separate from the first cohort of 666 subjects. The table lists this clone with a few counts. Its matching antigen is unknown. Libraries were prepared by immunoSEQ multiplex PCR; TCRdb keeps only in-frame clonotypes and omits some of them. The table lists roughly 240,000 clones, around 87% of them singletons. The clonotype was recovered from a man younger than 35 in good health and CMV-seronegative. Sequencing was carried out using PBMCs. The V gene is TRBV5-1, the J gene TRBJ2-4; TRBD1 is a possible D gene (5 bases). The CDR3 sequence: CASSLGQSKNIQYF. The CDR3 DNA is TGCGCCAGCAGCTTGGGACAGTCCAAAAACATTCAGTACTTC.